This entry features one T cell receptor beta chain sequence. These data belong to a study of blood T cell repertoires in COVID-19. The CDR3 totals 16 residues. CDR1 is SGHTA and CDR2 is FQGNSA in the germline V gene. V lost 5 bases and J lost 5; bases outside the gene matches: 12. Only in-frame clones appear in the TCRdb table, and some are missing; sequencing was by immunoSEQ multiplex PCR. Found here are about 240,000 clones, approximately 84% of them singletons; the top ten hold around 3%. The rearrangement links TRBV7-2 to TRBJ2-1; the match to TRBD2 covers 7 bases. Sample: PBMCs or T cells enriched from blood (not recorded which). The origin of this receptor is a woman between 35 and 50 years old with acute COVID-19. CDR3 region: CASSPTVRGSHNEQFF. CDR3 nucleotide sequence: TGTGCCAGCAGCCCGACGGTCCGCGGGAGTCACAATGAGCAGTTCTTC.